These 28 T cell receptor beta chains were sequenced from one sample in a study of human T cells and chemical hapten exposure. Noted time point: patch test 2, 6 weeks after DPC sensitization. The treatment here: therapeutic diphenylcyclopropenone sensitization with weekly scalp DPC. Each CDR3 protein is one row after TCRdb ran MiXCR on the RACE reads. The sample carries a few hundred thousand distinct CDR3 sequences, about 6% recorded once. The starting material was whole blood, obtained in connection with sensitization to the hapten diphenylcyclopropenone (DPC). All receptors come from a woman aged 18-35 years with alopecia areata. Some clones in this sample may be carry-over from other donors' samples.

This chain links TRBV7-2 with TRBJ2-5, with D uncertain. The CDR3 sequence is 15 residues long. Trimming removed 5 bases from V and 2 bases from J, with 15 bases in between. From germline, CDR1 is SGHTA and CDR2 FQGNSA. The CDR3 region has the DNA TGTGCCAGCAGCCCCAGACTTGCTTCTCAAGAGACCCAGTACTTC. Amino acids: CASSPRLASQETQYF.

This clonotype was detected many times. The V gene is TRBV12-3 or TRBV12-4, the J gene TRBJ1-4; no clear D gene. Trimming took 4 bases from V and 6 from J, leaving 12 bases between them. The CDR3 loop spans 14 amino acids. Here the CDR3 DNA reads TGTGCCAGCAGTTCCCCCCCGGTGGATGAAAAACTGTTTTTT. Translation gives CASSSPPVDEKLFF.

This clonotype was seen a handful of times. This CDR3 is CASSFPYRNYEQYF. CDR3 nucleotides: TGTGCCAGCAGCTTCCCCTACAGGAACTACGAGCAGTACTTC. The chain uses TRBV5-5 and TRBJ2-7; D might be TRBD1 (5 bases). The CDR3 sequence is 14 residues long. Germline V lookup: CDR1 SGHKS, CDR2 YYEKEE (reference sequence). Deletions cut 2 bases from V and 3 bases from J, with 12 bases between.

This clonotype has at least ten counts. This sequence joins TRBV20-1 and TRBJ1-3; no clear D. Germline assignment: CDR1 DFQATT and CDR2 SNEGSKA (reference sequence). The germline V and J ends were trimmed by 2 bases and 0 bases, with 8 bases remaining between them. The CDR3 extends over 14 amino acids. CDR3 loop: CSARRSFSGNTIYF. The CDR3, as DNA: TGCAGTGCTAGAAGGTCTTTCTCTGGAAACACCATATATTTT.

This clonotype was seen many times. The rearrangement uses TRBV5-1 and TRBJ1-2, with 12 positions matching TRBD1. V was clipped by 4 bases and J by 0 bases; unmatched bases: 4. The length of the CDR3 is 16 residues. Germline V lookup: CDR1 SGHRS, CDR2 YFSETQ. The CDR3 loop is CASSPGTGGSNYGYTF. The CDR3 DNA sequence: TGCGCCAGCAGCCCCGGGACAGGGGGCTCTAACTATGGCTACACCTTC.

This clonotype was observed many times. The rearrangement joins TRBV6-5 to TRBJ1-1; no firm D call. The CDR3 length is 14 residues. Trimming removed 5 bases from V and 4 bases from J, with 14 bases in between. CDR1 and CDR2 from the germline V gene are MNHEY and SVGAGI. The CDR3 coding sequence is TGTGCCAGCAGTGCCGTGTTGAAGGGCACTGAAGCTTTCTTT. It encodes CASSAVLKGTEAFF.

This clonotype has ten or more counts. V is TRBV3-1 and J is TRBJ1-3, with D hard to call. This CDR3 has 12 residues. V was trimmed by 4 bases and J by 4 bases, leaving 5 bases between them. The V gene's germline CDR1 is LGHDT and CDR2 YNNKEL (reference sequence). CDR3 amino acids: CASSPNGNTIYF. The CDR3 DNA reads TGTGCCAGCAGCCCGAACGGAAACACCATATATTTT.

The sample holds many counts of this clonotype. The chain joins TRBV28 to TRBJ1-2, with D tentatively TRBD1 (6 bases). V lost 4 bases and J lost 1, with 16 bases in between. Germline loops: CDR1 MDHEN, CDR2 SYDVKM. There are 16 residues in the CDR3. The CDR3 DNA follows: TGTGCCAGCAGTTCAAGGTGGCAGGGGATTAACTATGGCTACACCTTC. Translating it yields CASSSRWQGINYGYTF.

The J gene is TRBJ2-1, the V gene TRBV3-1; a possible D gene is TRBD2 (7 bases). CDR3 length: 13 residues. Trimming took 1 base from V and 13 from J, leaving 14 bases between them. The germline CDR1 and CDR2 sequences are LGHDT and YNNKEL (reference sequence). CDR3 sequence reads: CASSQVGGVGQFF. CDR3 coding DNA: TGTGCCAGCAGCCAAGTAGGGGGGGTTGGACAGTTCTTC.

This chain links TRBV7-3 with TRBJ2-1, with TRBD1 matching 7 bases. Germline V gene sequence: CDR1 SGHTA, CDR2 FQGTGA. The CDR3 runs to 15 residues. The V gene end was trimmed by 5 bases and the J gene end by 2 bases; junction bases not matched to a gene: 6. In DNA form, the CDR3 reads TGTGCCAGCAGCCCGCAGACAGGGACCTACAATGAGCAGTTCTTC. Its translation: CASSPQTGTYNEQFF.

This clonotype was picked up many times. The chain combines TRBV7-3 with TRBJ2-1, with D unclear. Germline-derived CDR1 and CDR2 are SGHTA and FQGTGA. V lost 7 bases and J lost 0, with 16 bases in between. The CDR3 runs to 16 residues. The CDR3: CASTPAGKSSYNEQFF. As DNA, the CDR3 is TGTGCCAGCACCCCGGCCGGAAAGAGCTCCTACAATGAGCAGTTCTTC.

The table lists this clonotype with many counts. The CDR3 here is CASSVLAGAQTDTQYF. In nucleotides, the CDR3 is TGTGCCAGCAGCGTGTTAGCGGGGGCTCAAACAGATACGCAGTATTTT. This chain links TRBV9 with TRBJ2-3; 9 positions agree with TRBD2. CDR1 SGDLS and CDR2 YYNGEE come from the germline V gene. V lost 2 bases, J lost 3 bases, and 7 bases stayed unmatched. The CDR3 totals 16 residues.

This clonotype was detected many times. The chain has TRBV5-1 and TRBJ1-5; TRBD1 agrees at 9 bases. Germline CDR1 and CDR2: SGHRS and YFSETQ. CDR3 length: 17 residues. The V gene end was trimmed by 0 bases and the J gene end by 2 bases; junction bases not matched to a gene: 6. The CDR3 nucleotides are TGCGCCAGCAGCTTGGGGCCGGGACAGGGTGGCAATCAGCCCCAGCATTTT. Amino acids: CASSLGPGQGGNQPQHF.

This clonotype was observed at least ten times. V is TRBV12-5 and J is TRBJ1-2; D perhaps matches TRBD1 (5 bases). CDR3 length: 12 amino acids. V was shortened by 6 bases and J by 2 bases, with 7 bases between the two germline ends. Germline V lookup: CDR1 LGHNT, CDR2 FRNRAP. CDR3 nucleotides: TGTGCTAGTGGCCGGGACAACTATGGCTACACCTTC. It encodes CASGRDNYGYTF. Combining the CDR3 with reference TRBV12-5 and TRBJ1-2 gives the whole variable domain DARVTQTPRHKVTEMGQEVTMRCQPILGHNTVFWYRQTMMQGLELLAYFRNRAPLDDSGMPKDRFSAEMPDATLATLKIQPSEPRDSAVYFCASGRDNYGYTFGSGTRLTVV.

This clonotype was seen more than once but under ten times. The chain combines TRBV7-6 with TRBJ1-6, with unresolved D. The length of the CDR3 is 15 residues. V dropped 1 base and J dropped 11 bases, with 15 bases sitting between them. Per the germline V gene, CDR1 is SGHVS and CDR2 is FNYEAQ. The chain's CDR3 is CASSLDTVPAAPLHF. The CDR3 DNA is TGTGCCAGCAGCTTAGATACCGTCCCCGCGGCACCCCTCCACTTT. The full variable domain, completed using reference TRBV7-6 and TRBJ1-6, is GAGVSQSPRYKVTKRGQDVALRCDPISGHVSLYWYRQALGQGPEFLTYFNYEAQQDKSGLPNDRFSAERPEGSISTLTIQRTEQRDSAMYRCASSLDTVPAAPLHFGNGTRLTVT.

The sample holds a few counts of this clonotype. The V and J genes are TRBV12-5 and TRBJ2-1, with 11 nucleotides matching TRBD1. This CDR3 has 13 residues. Germline lookup yields CDR1 LGHNT and CDR2 FRNRAP. Trimming cost V 6 bases and J 8 bases; bases outside gene matches: 3. The CDR3 here is CASGPDRGHEQFF. CDR3 in DNA: TGTGCTAGTGGACCGGACAGGGGGCATGAGCAGTTCTTC.

The sample holds a few counts of this clonotype. The chain has TRBV4-3 and TRBJ2-3; D gene uncertain. CDR3 length: 17 amino acids. Trimming took off 0 bases at V and 2 bases at J, with 15 bases between the two ends. Per germline, CDR1 LGHNA and CDR2 YSLEER. CDR3 sequence reads: CASSQDGNPKVTDTQYF. Here the CDR3 DNA reads TGCGCCAGCAGCCAAGATGGTAACCCGAAGGTCACAGATACGCAGTATTTT.

This clonotype was seen at least ten times. The chain combines TRBV5-1 with TRBJ1-1; TRBD1 might be the D (5 bases). Germline V gene data show CDR1 as SGHRS and CDR2 as YFSETQ. The CDR3 extends over 15 amino acids. With 3 bases removed from V and 5 bases from J, the gap between germline ends came to 17 bases. The CDR3 DNA reads as TGCGCCAGCAGCTCCCTAGGGACCATCGGGACTGAAGCTTTCTTT. Protein: CASSSLGTIGTEAFF.

In this sample, this clonotype turned up a few times. The rearrangement uses TRBV3-1 and TRBJ2-1; no definite D call. CDR3 length: 13 residues. Deletions cut 1 base from V and 8 bases from J, with 9 bases between. Germline CDR1 reads LGHDT; CDR2 reads YNNKEL (reference sequence). In DNA form, the CDR3 reads TGTGCCAGCAGCCAAGTTGCAGGCGATGAGCAGTTCTTC. Amino acid sequence: CASSQVAGDEQFF.

There are many counts of this clonotype. CDR3 in DNA: TGCAGCGTATCAATTAGACATGCGGGCGCTGAAAAACTGTTTTTT. This sequence encodes CSVSIRHAGAEKLFF. The rearrangement joins TRBV29-1 to TRBJ1-4; D not certain. The CDR3 has 15 residues. V was clipped by 6 bases and J by 7 bases, with 21 bases between them. Germline CDR1 SQVTM, CDR2 ANQGSEA.

The table lists this clonotype with many counts. The V and J genes are TRBV29-1 and TRBJ1-5; possible D gene TRBD1, 5 bases. V lost 5 bases and J 6 bases, leaving 14 bases between the germline ends. In germline, CDR1 is SQVTM, CDR2 ANQGSEA. This CDR3 is built from 13 residues. The CDR3 here is CSVCREVGQPQHF. The CDR3, as DNA: TGCAGCGTTTGCAGGGAGGTAGGTCAGCCCCAGCATTTT.

A few counts support this clonotype. The V gene is TRBV27, the J gene TRBJ1-5, with D unclear. CDR1 and CDR2 (germline): MNHEY, SMNVEV (reference sequence). With 10 bases removed from V and 0 bases from J, the gap between germline ends came to 13 bases. The CDR3 consists of 14 residues. This CDR3 is CATKRQNSNQPQHF. The CDR3 DNA sequence: TGTGCCACAAAGAGGCAGAATAGCAATCAGCCCCAGCATTTT.

This clonotype occurred a few times. This chain links TRBV5-1 with TRBJ1-2; 11 bases map to TRBD1. J gave up 6 bases and V 0 bases, and 4 bases lay outside the gene matches. Germline-derived CDR1 and CDR2 are SGHRS and YFSETQ. This CDR3 region has 15 residues. DNA of the CDR3: TGCGCCAGCAGCTTGGCCCGGGACAGGGGGGATGGCTACACCTTC. It is translated as CASSLARDRGDGYTF.

The chain employs TRBV6-2 or TRBV6-3 and TRBJ2-1; 9 bases line up with TRBD1. Germline V gives CDR1 MNHEY, CDR2 SVGEGT. With V trimmed by 7 bases and J by 15 bases, 13 bases remained unmatched. CDR3 length: 13 residues. CDR3 coding DNA: TGTGCCAGCAAGGGGACAGGGAACTTCGGGACGTTCTTC. This gives the protein CASKGTGNFGTFF.

The rearrangement joins TRBV6-5 to TRBJ2-7; D is uncertain. The CDR3 length is 15 residues. The germline V and J ends were trimmed by 0 bases and 6 bases, with 15 bases remaining between them. Germline V gives CDR1 MNHEY, CDR2 SVGAGI. CDR3 region: CASSYSPDLPAEQYF. CDR3 coding DNA: TGTGCCAGCAGTTACTCGCCTGACCTTCCAGCCGAGCAGTACTTC.

The chain has TRBV2 and TRBJ1-2; the D is unclear. Per germline, CDR1 SNHLY and CDR2 FYNNEI. The CDR3 contains 16 residues. Trimming took off 3 bases at V and 0 bases at J, with 14 bases between the two ends. CDR3 nucleotide sequence: TGTGCCAGCAGTGAGGGATCGACCGACTCTAACTATGGCTACACCTTC. Translating gives CASSEGSTDSNYGYTF.

This clonotype was seen only a few times. The J gene is TRBJ1-5, the V gene TRBV7-2; D might be TRBD1 (6 bases). With 4 bases removed from V and 5 bases from J, the gap between germline ends came to 15 bases. The germline V gene has CDR1 SGHTA and CDR2 FQGNSA. The length of the CDR3 is 15 residues. CDR3 sequence (DNA): TGTGCCAGCAGCTCGTATCAGGGGATGGATCAGCCCCAGCATTTT. Residues: CASSSYQGMDQPQHF. The full variable domain, in which reference TRBV7-2 and TRBJ1-5 provide the parts outside the CDR3, is GAGVSQSPSNKVTEKGKDVELRCDPISGHTALYWYRQSLGQGLEFLIYFQGNSAPDKSGLPSDRFSAERTGGSVSTLTIQRTQQEDSAVYLCASSSYQGMDQPQHFGDGTRLSIL.

The V and J genes are TRBV19 and TRBJ2-1; 10 bases map to TRBD2. J lost 6 bases, V lost 3 bases, and 2 bases had no gene match. The CDR3 loop spans 14 amino acids. CDR1 and CDR2 (germline): LNHDA, SQIVND (reference sequence). The CDR3 sequence is CASSIRLAGNEQFF. For the CDR3, the DNA is TGTGCCAGTAGTATTCGACTAGCGGGCAATGAGCAGTTCTTC.